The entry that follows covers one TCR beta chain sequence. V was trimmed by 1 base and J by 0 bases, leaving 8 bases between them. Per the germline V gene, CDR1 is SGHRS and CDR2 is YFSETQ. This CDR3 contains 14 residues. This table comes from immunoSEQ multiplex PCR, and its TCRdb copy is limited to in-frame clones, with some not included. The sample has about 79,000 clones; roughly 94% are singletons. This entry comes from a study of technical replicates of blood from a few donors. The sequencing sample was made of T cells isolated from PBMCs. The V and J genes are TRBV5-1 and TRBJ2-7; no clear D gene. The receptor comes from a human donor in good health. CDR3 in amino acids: CASSLFGSSYEQYF. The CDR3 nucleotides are TGCGCCAGCAGCTTGTTCGGTAGCTCCTACGAGCAGTACTTC.